Shown below are 18 T cell receptor beta chains from a single sample sequenced in a study of CD8 T cells in ankylosing spondylitis. From the 5' RACE reads, TCRdb called clonotypes with MiXCR, one entry per CDR3 protein. The table includes roughly 450,000 distinct CDR3 sequences, roughly 27% detected once. Findings of the study overall: There was a TCR beta motif, made of 7 or 8 highly homologous variants, that appeared characteristic of ankylosing spondylitis blood.

Antigens for these TCRs are unknown. The sequencing input was blood, either unsorted or a sorted T cell fraction (not recorded which). The receptors here all came from a male donor with ankylosing spondylitis.

Only a few counts were recorded for this clonotype. V gene TRBV7-9 combines with J gene TRBJ1-1; 10 bases align to TRBD1. The CDR3 totals 16 residues. Trimming took 5 bases from V and 2 from J; bases not matched to a gene: 8. The germline V gene has CDR1 SEHNR and CDR2 FQNEAQ (reference sequence). The CDR3 nucleotides are TGTGCCAGCAGCCCATGGGACAGGGGAGGAAACACTGAAGCTTTCTTT. Translating it yields CASSPWDRGGNTEAFF.

The chain employs TRBV20-1 and TRBJ2-1; 12 positions agree with TRBD2. The V and J ends lost 4 bases and 2 bases, in that order; junction bases with no gene match: 6. This CDR3 comprises 16 residues. In germline, CDR1 is DFQATT, CDR2 SNEGSKA (reference sequence). Here the CDR3 DNA reads TGCAGTGCTACCCTAGCGGGAGGGGGAACCTACAATGAGCAGTTCTTC. Protein sequence: CSATLAGGGTYNEQFF.

V and J are TRBV16 and TRBJ2-2, with 8 nucleotides matching TRBD1. This CDR3 is 17 amino acids long. The V gene end was trimmed by 0 bases and the J gene end by 2 bases; junction bases not matched to a gene: 5. The germline CDR1 and CDR2 sequences are KGHSY and FQNENV. CDR3 sequence reads: CASSQSPGGTNTGELFF. In DNA, the CDR3 is TGTGCCAGCAGCCAATCACCAGGGGGCACTAACACCGGGGAGCTGTTTTTT.

This clonotype has a handful of counts. The chain is built from TRBV2 and TRBJ2-5; D is perhaps TRBD1 (5 bases). Germline CDR1 reads SNHLY; CDR2 reads FYNNEI. The CDR3 is 13 amino acids. Trimming left V 7 bases short and J 5 bases short, with 14 bases between. In DNA, the CDR3 is TGTGCCAGCACCGCAGGGCTATCCGAGACCCAGTACTTC. Protein: CASTAGLSETQYF.

V and J are TRBV3-1 and TRBJ1-5, with D possibly TRBD1 on 5 matching bases. Trimming shortened V by 0 bases and J by 6 bases, and 12 bases separated the two germline ends. CDR3 size: 15 residues. Per the germline V gene, CDR1 is LGHDT and CDR2 is YNNKEL (reference sequence). The CDR3 DNA sequence: TGTGCCAGCAGCCAAGATATAGGGGCTCGTCAGCCCCAGCATTTT. Its protein is CASSQDIGARQPQHF.

The chain is built from TRBV9 and TRBJ2-3; 9 nucleotides align to TRBD2. This CDR3 has 19 residues. CDR1 and CDR2 (germline): SGDLS, YYNGEE. With V trimmed by 0 bases and J by 2 bases, 13 bases remained unmatched. CDR3 coding DNA: TGTGCCAGCAGCGTAGGAGGATTGGGGCTAGCGGGAAACACAGATACGCAGTATTTT. Its translation: CASSVGGLGLAGNTDTQYF.

V gene TRBV2 combines with J gene TRBJ1-5; D is ambiguous. The germline gives CDR1 SNHLY, CDR2 FYNNEI. V was shortened by 7 bases and J by 4 bases, with 11 bases between the two germline ends. The CDR3 has 13 amino acids. CDR3 amino acids: CASIGYENQPQHF. The CDR3 DNA follows: TGTGCCAGCATTGGGTACGAGAATCAGCCCCAGCATTTT.

The rearrangement uses TRBV12-3 or TRBV12-4 and TRBJ1-1, with TRBD1 identical over 8 bases. There are 14 residues in the CDR3. V shed 5 bases and J 3 bases; nucleotides not matched to a gene: 5. CDR3 nucleotide sequence: TGTGCCAGCAGTCCGCAGGGGGCGCACACTGAAGCTTTCTTT. Its protein is CASSPQGAHTEAFF.

The chain links TRBV5-1 to TRBJ2-2, with D tentatively TRBD1 (5 bases). V lost 4 bases to trimming and J lost 3 bases, with 7 bases between them. CDR3 length: 13 amino acids. The germline V gene encodes CDR1 SGHRS and CDR2 YFSETQ. CDR3 protein: CASSATDTGELFF. For the CDR3, the DNA is TGCGCCAGCAGCGCGACAGACACCGGGGAGCTGTTTTTT.

DNA of the CDR3: TGTGCCAGCAGCGCCAGACTAGCGTCCTACAATGAGCAGTTCTTC. Its translation is CASSARLASYNEQFF. This sequence joins TRBV7-6 and TRBJ2-1, with 8 positions matching TRBD2. The junction had 4 bases not matched to a gene; V was cut back by 5 bases and J by 1 base. The CDR3 is 15 residues long. Germline V gene sequence: CDR1 SGHVS, CDR2 FNYEAQ.

J is TRBJ1-2 and V is TRBV24-1, with D possibly TRBD1 on 5 matching bases. CDR3 length: 14 residues. Deletions cut 4 bases from V and 2 bases from J, with 10 bases between. From germline, CDR1 is KGHDR and CDR2 SFDVKD. CDR3 nucleotides: TGTGCCACCAGTGAGTCAGGGAGAAACTATGGCTACACCTTC. It encodes CATSESGRNYGYTF.

This clonotype has more than one count but fewer than ten. V usage is TRBV12-3 or TRBV12-4 and J usage is TRBJ2-2; 7 bases agree with TRBD1. This CDR3 has 15 amino acids. The V gene end was trimmed by 6 bases and the J gene end by 4 bases; junction bases not matched to a gene: 8. CDR3: CASSNRGRITGELFF. As DNA, the CDR3 is TGTGCCAGCAGCAACAGGGGTCGGATCACCGGGGAGCTGTTTTTT.

The chain has TRBV7-2 and TRBJ1-1; TRBD1 aligns across 8 bases. V gave up 3 bases and J gave up 3 bases; unmatched junction bases: 6. Germline assignment: CDR1 SGHTA and CDR2 FQGNSA. This CDR3 spans 15 amino acids. The CDR3 is CASSLQGAGDTEAFF. In nucleotides, the CDR3 is TGTGCCAGCAGCTTGCAGGGGGCAGGGGACACTGAAGCTTTCTTT.

This clonotype was counted a few times. This rearrangement joins TRBV4-1 to TRBJ2-1; the D gene is possibly TRBD2 (5 bases). Germline-derived CDR1 and CDR2 are MGHRA and YSYEKL. V lost 1 base and J 4 bases, leaving 14 bases between the germline ends. This CDR3 region has 16 residues. The CDR3 DNA reads TGCGCCAGCAGCCAAGGACACTTCGGGGTTTACAATGAGCAGTTCTTC. It encodes CASSQGHFGVYNEQFF.

The CDR3 DNA reads as TGTGCCATCAGTACCGGGACAGGGGGGGGCAATCAGCCCCAGCATTTT. It specifies CAISTGTGGGNQPQHF. The chain combines TRBV10-3 with TRBJ1-5, with 11 bases matching TRBD1. V dropped 5 bases and J dropped 2; count of bases not matched to a gene: 5. Germline lookup yields CDR1 ENHRY and CDR2 SYGVKD. This CDR3 is built from 16 residues.

V is TRBV5-1 and J is TRBJ2-2; TRBD2 agrees at 12 bases. This CDR3 comprises 16 residues. V lost 4 bases and J lost 8; bases outside the gene matches: 9. Germline CDR1 and CDR2: SGHRS and YFSETQ. CDR3 coding DNA: TGCGCCAGCAGCCAACGACTAGCGGGAGTTGCTGGGGAGCTGTTTTTT. Translated: CASSQRLAGVAGELFF. The complete variable domain, with remaining parts taken from reference TRBV5-1 and TRBJ2-2, reads KAGVTQTPRYLIKTRGQQVTLSCSPISGHRSVSWYQQTPGQGLQFLFEYFSETQRNKGNFPGRFSGRQFSNSRSEMNVSTLELGDSALYLCASSQRLAGVAGELFFGEGSRLTVL.

The chain couples TRBV14 to TRBJ2-1; D not resolved. CDR1 and CDR2 from the germline V gene are SGHDN and FVKESK. The ends were cut back, 0 bases at V and 10 bases at J, with 10 bases in the middle. CDR3 length: 13 residues. The CDR3 bases are TGTGCCAGCAGCCAAGAGTCGTACACCGAGCAGTTCTTC. This codes for CASSQESYTEQFF.

This sequence joins TRBV19 and TRBJ2-1, with 9 bases matching TRBD2. J lost 8 bases, V lost 3 bases, and 8 bases had no gene match. From germline, CDR1 is LNHDA and CDR2 SQIVND (reference sequence). This CDR3 region has 15 residues. DNA for the CDR3: TGTGCCAGTAGTATCATAGCGGGAGATGTGTATGAGCAGTTCTTC. This encodes CASSIIAGDVYEQFF.